The clone carrying this T cell receptor (beta chain) has a count of ten or more. Its specificity is unknown. The sample originates from a study of early T cells in non-severe SARS-CoV-2 infection. Study-level information: Bulk RNA from unsorted whole blood was sequenced; chains were unpaired.

The CDR3 totals 17 residues. Unmatched junction bases numbered 10, after V lost 5 bases and J lost 0 bases. Germline V gives CDR1 SEHNR, CDR2 FQNEAQ (reference sequence). Study-wide results and limits: Anti-spike CD8 specificities were favored by VDJdb matching, whose results missed private and CD4 specificities.

The TCR library protocol was used to attach unique molecular identifiers. These identifiers were attached to individual cDNA molecules. TCRdb reprocessed the 5' RACE reads with MiXCR, giving one entry per CDR3 protein. The sample lists approximately 33,000 distinct CDR3 sequences, roughly 5.4% occurring once. The rearrangement uses TRBV7-9 and TRBJ2-7; 10 positions agree with TRBD1. The origin of this receptor is an adult who was a healthcare worker with PCR-confirmed SARS-CoV-2 infection or an uninfected control (not recorded which). Sequenced input: whole blood. The CDR3 coding sequence is TGTGCCAGCAGCCAGGGACAGGGGCCCCGGAGCTCCTACGAGCAGTACTTC. This sequence encodes CASSQGQGPRSSYEQYF.